Here is one T cell receptor (beta chain) with its context. Its target antigen remains unknown. Per-base quality was not reported, and no clone a single base away is much larger than it. The data were taken from a study of blood T cells in healthy people across ages (dated by TCRdb to between 2014 and 2017). Context from the whole study: In model experiments, template switching captured roughly one uniquely barcoded TCR beta cDNA molecule for every two T cells. The study measured age-related changes in TCR beta repertoire diversity using deep sequencing normalized with unique cDNA molecular identifiers. The donors were divided into four age groups: young (average around 15 years), middle-aged (about 40), aged (around 59) and long-lived (approximately 74). To avoid experimental bias, donors of different ages were randomly spread across the sequencing lanes. Two additional independent replicas of 1 million unique cDNA reads from the same blood draw were analyzed for two donors (one aged 18 to 29 and one aged 80 or older). Paper-wide results and their limitations: Compared with the aged group, the long-lived group had more naive CD4+ T cells, fewer expanded clones and increased TCR diversity, a pattern suggesting age selection. Because the CMV infection status of the donors was unknown, age-related changes in expanded clonotypes may potentially have been confounded. Estimates of total diversity from one million sequenced T cells were regarded as lower bounds and underestimates. Observed TCR beta diversity per million T cells fell roughly linearly with age, and a significant reduction was already apparent by age about 38. Conclusive comparison of naive and antigen-experienced compartments was prevented by the profiling of bulk unsorted PBMCs. The percentage of naive T cells measured by flow cytometry correlated strongly with observed TCR beta diversity.

V is shortened by 5 bases, J by 7 bases, and the region joining them spans 19 bases. Via the germline V gene, CDR1 is SGHRS and CDR2 YFSETQ. The CDR3 covers 15 residues, taking in both the cysteine and the phenylalanine. Only CDR3 DNA remains: 45 bases, in frame from the first base. Receptor libraries were prepared by 5' RACE. The instrument was an Illumina HiSeq 2500. A second PCR of about 7 to 12 cycles was performed with a sample-barcoded 5' primer and a J-beta primer mix. A template-switch 5' adaptor carrying 12 random nucleotides introduced a unique molecular identifier onto each TCR beta cDNA molecule. Each sample yielded at least 2.5 million CDR3-containing paired-end reads. First-strand cDNA synthesis was performed from all RNA using the Mint cDNA synthesis kit, with priming by a TRBC-specific oligonucleotide. All cDNA was treated with uracil-DNA glycosylase and then went through a first 18-cycle PCR with the universal primers M1SS and BC2_uni_R. Regarding the original processing steps: Each sample was normalized by randomly selecting 1 million high-quality reads, each carrying a distinct molecular identifier. Instead of being binned into consensus sequences, reads with shared molecular identifiers were discarded. CDR3 identification, clonotype clustering and error correction used MiTCR with a Q25 quality threshold and the strictest error-elimination algorithm. A nonparametric unseen species model using Euler transformation provided a lower-bound estimate of total TCR beta diversity. The raw public reads went through TCRdb reprocessing: fastp at Q25, MiXCR clone calling, in-frame beta chains kept. Each entry merges the rows of one CDR3 protein and shows their most common DNA and genes. TCRdb's processing, not the authors' own work, is the source of the V and J calls. The sample table contains about 830,000 distinct CDR3 sequences; only one count was recorded for roughly 60% of them. Jointly, the top ten make up 22% of the sample.

The roughly 39 donors, aged roughly 6 to 95 years, were systemically healthy Caucasian individuals from Russia. Each donor gave 8 to 10 milliliters of peripheral blood, drawn into EDTA-treated Vacutainer tubes. PBMCs were isolated by Ficoll-Paque density-gradient centrifugation, with at least 7 million obtained per sample. Total RNA, at least 5 micrograms per sample, was extracted from PBMCs with Trizol reagent. The percentages of naive CD45RAhigh/CD27high T cells were determined by flow cytometry on a PBMC aliquot from every donor. The chain links TRBV5-1 with TRBJ2-1; the D call is possibly TRBD1 or TRBD2, each sharing 7 bases. Sequencing was carried out using blood. The sequence derives from a young man in good health. The encoded CDR3 is CASSPGGGNLNEQFF. The DNA reads as follows: TGCGCCAGCAGTCCAGGGGGGGGGAACCTAAATGAGCAGTTCTTC.